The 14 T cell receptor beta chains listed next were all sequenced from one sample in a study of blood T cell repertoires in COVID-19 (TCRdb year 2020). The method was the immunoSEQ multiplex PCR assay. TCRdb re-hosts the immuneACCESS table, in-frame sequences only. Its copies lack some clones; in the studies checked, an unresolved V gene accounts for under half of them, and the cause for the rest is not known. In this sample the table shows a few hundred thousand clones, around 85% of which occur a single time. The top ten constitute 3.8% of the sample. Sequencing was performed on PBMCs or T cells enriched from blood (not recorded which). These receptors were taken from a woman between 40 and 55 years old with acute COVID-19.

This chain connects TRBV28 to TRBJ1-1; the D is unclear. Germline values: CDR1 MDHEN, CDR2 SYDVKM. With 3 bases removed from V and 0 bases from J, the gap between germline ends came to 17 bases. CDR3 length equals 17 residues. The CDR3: CASSLVRRHRMNTEAFF. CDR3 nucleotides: TGTGCCAGCAGTTTGGTAAGGAGGCATCGGATGAACACTGAAGCTTTCTTT.

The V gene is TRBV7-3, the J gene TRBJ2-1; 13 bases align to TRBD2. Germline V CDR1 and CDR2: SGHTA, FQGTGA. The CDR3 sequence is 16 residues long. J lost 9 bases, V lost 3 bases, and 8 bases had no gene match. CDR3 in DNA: TGTGCCAGCAGCTTCCTCGGGACTAGCGGGATGGGTGAGCAGTTCTTC. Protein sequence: CASSFLGTSGMGEQFF.

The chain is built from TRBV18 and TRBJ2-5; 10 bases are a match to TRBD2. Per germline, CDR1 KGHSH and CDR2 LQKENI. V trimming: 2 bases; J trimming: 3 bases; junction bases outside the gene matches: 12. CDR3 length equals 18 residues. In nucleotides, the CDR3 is TGTGCCAGCTCACCAAATCGCATCCTAGCGGGAGATAAAGAGACCCAGTACTTC. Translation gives CASSPNRILAGDKETQYF.

The CDR3 is CASSFSGTIYNEQFF. The CDR3 DNA follows: TGTGCCAGCAGCTTCAGCGGGACGATCTACAATGAGCAGTTCTTC. The chain joins TRBV9 to TRBJ2-1, with 7 positions matching TRBD2. There are 15 residues in the CDR3. The V gene's germline CDR1 is SGDLS and CDR2 YYNGEE. V was clipped by 4 bases and J by 3 bases; unmatched bases: 7.

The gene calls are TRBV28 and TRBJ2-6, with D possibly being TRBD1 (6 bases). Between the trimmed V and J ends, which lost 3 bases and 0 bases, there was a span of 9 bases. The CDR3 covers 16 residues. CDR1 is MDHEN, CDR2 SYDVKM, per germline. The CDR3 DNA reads TGTGCCAGCAGTTTCGGACAGAGCTCTGGGGCCAACGTCCTGACTTTC. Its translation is CASSFGQSSGANVLTF.

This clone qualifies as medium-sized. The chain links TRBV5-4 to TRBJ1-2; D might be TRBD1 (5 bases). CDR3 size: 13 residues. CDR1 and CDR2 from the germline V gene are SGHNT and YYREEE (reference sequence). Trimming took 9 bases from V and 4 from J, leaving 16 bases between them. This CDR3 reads CATNRGGSYGYTF. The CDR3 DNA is TGTGCCACCAACCGGGGGGGTAGCTATGGCTACACCTTC.

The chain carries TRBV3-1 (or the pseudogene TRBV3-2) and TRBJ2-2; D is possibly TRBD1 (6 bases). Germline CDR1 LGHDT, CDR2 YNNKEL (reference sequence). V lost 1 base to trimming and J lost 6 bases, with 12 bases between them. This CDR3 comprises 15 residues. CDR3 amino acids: CASSQGQGRAGELFF. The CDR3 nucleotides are TGTGCCAGCAGCCAAGGCCAGGGGCGAGCCGGGGAGCTGTTTTTT.

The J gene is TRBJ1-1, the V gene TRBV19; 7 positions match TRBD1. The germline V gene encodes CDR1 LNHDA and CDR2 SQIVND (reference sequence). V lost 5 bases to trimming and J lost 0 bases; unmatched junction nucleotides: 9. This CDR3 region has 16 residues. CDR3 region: CASSPRDRPLNTEAFF. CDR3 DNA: TGTGCCAGTAGTCCTAGGGACAGACCTTTGAACACTGAAGCTTTCTTT.

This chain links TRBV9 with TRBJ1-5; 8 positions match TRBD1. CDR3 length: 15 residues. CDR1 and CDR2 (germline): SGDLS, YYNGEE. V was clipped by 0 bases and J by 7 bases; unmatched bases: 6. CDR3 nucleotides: TGTGCCAGCAGCGTAGGGGCAGGGGGCGGACAGCCCCAGCATTTT. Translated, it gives CASSVGAGGGQPQHF.

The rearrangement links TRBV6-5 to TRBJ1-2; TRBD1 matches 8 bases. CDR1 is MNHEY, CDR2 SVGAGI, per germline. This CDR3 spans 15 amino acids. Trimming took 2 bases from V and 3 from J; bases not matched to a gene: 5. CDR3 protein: CASSYAGGAYYGYTF. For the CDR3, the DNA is TGTGCCAGCAGTTACGCAGGGGGCGCGTACTATGGCTACACCTTC.

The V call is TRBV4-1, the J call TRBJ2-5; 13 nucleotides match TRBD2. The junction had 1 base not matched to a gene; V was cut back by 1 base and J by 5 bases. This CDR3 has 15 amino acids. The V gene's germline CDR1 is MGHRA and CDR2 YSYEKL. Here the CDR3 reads CASSQGTSGSETQYF. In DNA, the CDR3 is TGCGCCAGCAGCCAAGGGACTAGCGGGAGTGAGACCCAGTACTTC.

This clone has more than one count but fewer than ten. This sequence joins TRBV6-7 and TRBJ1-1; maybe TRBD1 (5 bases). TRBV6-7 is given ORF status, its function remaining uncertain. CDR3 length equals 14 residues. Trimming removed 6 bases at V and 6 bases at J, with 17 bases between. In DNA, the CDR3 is TGTGCCAGCAGAACGGACGTCAGGGAGGCTGAAGCTTTCTTT. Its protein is CASRTDVREAEAFF.

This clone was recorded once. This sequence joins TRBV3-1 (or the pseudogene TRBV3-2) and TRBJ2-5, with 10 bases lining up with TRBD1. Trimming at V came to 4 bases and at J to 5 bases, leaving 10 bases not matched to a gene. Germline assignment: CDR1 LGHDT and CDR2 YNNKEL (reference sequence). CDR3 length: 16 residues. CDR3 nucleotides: TGTGCCAGCAGCCCACGGACAGGGGGATTCGTGGAGACCCAGTACTTC. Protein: CASSPRTGGFVETQYF.

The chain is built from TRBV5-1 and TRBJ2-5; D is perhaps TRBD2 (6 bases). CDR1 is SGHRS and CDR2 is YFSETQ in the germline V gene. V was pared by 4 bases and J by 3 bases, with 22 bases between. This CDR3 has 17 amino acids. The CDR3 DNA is TGCGCCAGCAGCACGGGACTCCTATTGGACCATAAAGAGACCCAGTACTTC. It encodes CASSTGLLLDHKETQYF.